The TCR beta chain under discussion was sequenced for a study of T cells after yellow fever vaccination. Study results and caveats: CD4 and CD8 compartments shared a small share of clonotypes. Contamination by abundant bulk-population clonotypes could be present in FACS-sorted repertoires. In post-booster samples, most primary-vaccination clones reappeared (just under 98% CD4, 88% CD8).

Germline loops: CDR1 SNHLY, CDR2 FYNNEI. V lost 1 base to trimming and J lost 3 bases; unmatched junction nucleotides: 2. CDR3 length: 15 residues. TCRdb used MiXCR to reprocess the 5' RACE reads, holding one entry per CDR3 protein. The data show fewer than 100,000 distinct CDR3 sequences, with 8.9% seen just once and about 15% held by the top ten. The receptor was isolated from a man between 18 and 29 years old who received the YFV17D yellow fever vaccine. The sample here was CD8+ T cells not binding an NS4B(214-222) dextramer, sorted from PBMCs, taken roughly 15 days after the first yellow fever vaccination. The genes are TRBV2 and TRBJ2-1; TRBD1 aligns across 8 bases. Written as DNA, the CDR3 is TGTGCCAGCAGTGAAGGGACAGGGCTCTACAATGAGCAGTTCTTC. This encodes CASSEGTGLYNEQFF.